This TCR beta chain was sequenced during a study of regulatory T cells in long-lasting Graves disease listed by TCRdb under 2021. For the wider study: In the newly diagnosed Graves' disease group, patients had been taking antithyroid drugs for less than 3 months. Peripheral blood TCR sequencing and RNA sequencing compared persistent Graves' disease patients with newly diagnosed Graves' disease patients. A total of around 35 samples underwent TCR sequencing, from around 13 patients with persistent Graves' disease and approximately 20 patients with newly diagnosed Graves' disease. The study was registered as a clinical trial and conducted in China. Paper-wide results and their limitations: Because the primary lesion, thyroid tissue, could not be accessed, the study looked at peripheral blood alone. As a limitation, the authors acknowledged that the small sample size may reduce accuracy. Only the TCR beta chain was sequenced and analyzed. TRBV28, TRBJ1-2 and TRBJ2-5 were preferentially used in persistent disease, while TRBV20-1 and TRBJ2-1 were favored in newly diagnosed disease. A larger number of public clonotypes was shared among persistent patients (about 2,700) than among newly diagnosed patients (about 990). Persistent Graves' disease patients showed lower TCR Shannon entropy and fewer highly expanded clones than newly diagnosed patients, suggesting clonal expansion.

Interpreted using the paper, the time point label stands for: newly diagnosed GD, antithyroid drugs for less than 3 months. RNA was extracted from PBMCs in TRIzol for both TCR sequencing and RNA sequencing. Graves' disease was diagnosed according to American Thyroid Association guidelines. The patients came from an endocrinology department in Xi'an, China. Each patient gave 7.5 to 10 milliliters of peripheral blood, collected in an EDTA anticoagulant tube. PBMCs were isolated by Ficoll Paque Plus density gradient separation without further T cell sorting. An Agilent 2100 Bioanalyzer and agarose gel were used to assess RNA quality, and a NanoDrop 2000 was used to measure RNA concentration. To prepare the library, multiplex PCR was applied. These reads were obtained on an Illumina HiSeq 4000. iRepertoire HTBI primers and Arm-PCR amplification of CDR3 regions were used to construct TCR beta libraries. Gel purification was performed on PCR products prior to sequencing. As for the original processing: A total of fewer than 80 TRBV and more than twelve TRBJ segments were identified across samples and were used for gene usage analysis of CDR3 amino acid clonotypes. COPE and FqMerger were used to merge filtered high-quality paired reads into contigs. BLAST was used to align contigs to IMGT TRBV, TRBD and TRBJ reference genes, and CDR3 was defined according to IMGT. Any clonotype with a frequency above 0.1% was counted as a highly expanded clone. Repertoire diversity was measured by Shannon entropy, and V-J evenness by the Gini coefficient. A clonotype found in more than one individual was treated as public. The raw public data were reprocessed by TCRdb itself: fastp quality trimming at Q25, MiXCR clonotype calling, in-frame beta chains only. Duplicate CDR3 protein sequences are folded into a single record with the most common DNA and genes. TCRdb's processing, not the study's, gives the V and J calls here. The table for this sample lists some 490,000 distinct CDR3 sequences; around 11% of them were counted only once. Jointly, the top ten make up roughly 8.2% of the sample.

Reading from cysteine to phenylalanine, the CDR3 counts 10 amino acids. Only the CDR3 region is kept as DNA, spanning 30 bases read in frame from base 1. V and J lose 1 base and 8 bases, and a span of 1 base separates them. The germline V gene encodes CDR1 SGHAT and CDR2 FQNNGV. This clonotype occurred many times. Its antigen has not been determined. Base qualities are not at hand, and no much larger clone is one base apart. These data were also reused for a study on T cells in Graves' hyperthyroidism and ophthalmopathy. Drawing on the second study: Stable Graves' hyperthyroidism was defined as the absence of progression to ophthalmopathy over 18 months of follow-up. The hyperthyroidism patients were between 18 and 65 years old and newly diagnosed, with a disease duration of less than 2 months. Exclusion was applied to patients with uncontrolled infections, other autoimmune diseases, pregnancy or lactation. Diagnoses relied on clinical symptoms, serum thyroxine and TRAb, thyroid ultrasound and orbital computed tomography. The TCR CDR3 was subjected to a first round of RT-PCR using the HTBI primer set and the Qiagen OneStep RT-PCR kit. Blood samples also contained most of the expanded thyroid clonotypes (frequency above 0.001), which suggests that blood repertoires may reflect thyroid immune responses. In cross-validation, a model built on a 13 V-J signature told ophthalmopathy apart from stable hyperthyroidism with approximately 90% sensitivity and roughly 82% specificity, and in testing the same model reached 80%/75%. In validation, the model predicted progression to ophthalmopathy a median of 6.5 months before onset, with about 64% sensitivity and 72.22% specificity. TCR V-J signatures able to tell the groups apart were searched for in a discovery cohort of 100 patients, of whom roughly 42 had Graves' ophthalmopathy and about 55 had stable Graves' hyperthyroidism. Prospective prediction of ophthalmopathy was tested in an independent validation cohort of fewer than 20 hyperthyroidism patients and 17 patients who later progressed to ophthalmopathy. The approximately 100 discovery patients were randomly divided into training and test sets at a 7:3 ratio. Thyroid tissue and blood T-cell repertoires from more than 5 Graves' hyperthyroidism patients were also compared in the study. After blood sampling, hyperthyroidism patients were treated with methimazole at a starting dose of 30 mg daily, and ophthalmopathy patients were treated with high-dose intravenous methylprednisolone. Libraries were constructed in a second round of multiplex PCR, after which size selection and purification were carried out. Sequencing of the libraries was done on an Illumina HiSeq2000 using paired-end 100 bp reads. SOAPnuke was used to process the raw data, throwing out any read that contained adapters or uncalled bases, had a mean Phred below 15, or lacked an exact constant-primer or identifier match. COPE v1.2.5 was used to merge high-quality paired reads, and clonotypes were defined as unique nucleotide sequences. MiTCR v1.1 was used to align clonotypes to the IMGT TRBV, TRBD and TRBJ reference segments. Analysis was restricted to V-J combinations with a frequency above 0.0001, which covered about 99% of repertoires. A TCS score was defined as the ratio between F50 (clonal expansion) and ExV (chaos), using BLOSUM62-based TCRdist between CDR3 peptides within each V-J. Welch's t-statistics and random forest reduced approximately 520 V-J features to about 12, which were used in a naive Bayes classifier (R e1071). Sample size was not statistically predetermined, and blinding of investigators to group allocation was not performed. TCR Vbeta CDR3 sequencing of 130 to 150 peripheral blood samples (approximately 44 ophthalmopathy, about 74 hyperthyroidism and approximately 17 progressor patients) is reported in the paper.

Rearrangement joined TRBV11-2 to TRBJ2-3; the D gene identity is not certain. This TCR came from a woman between 25 and 40 years old with Graves disease. Donor details come from another sample of the same person, matched by shared clones. Sequencing was performed on peripheral blood mononuclear cells (PBMCs), taken at new diagnosis, from a patient treated with antithyroid drugs. The DNA is as follows: TGTGCCAGCAGCTTAGTTACGCAGTATTTT. This yields the protein CASSLVTQYF.